This T cell receptor (beta chain) is from a study of blood T cell repertoires in COVID-19. At the level of the study: From T cells, B-cell-depleted T cells, or PBMCs came the material, which was cDNA or gDNA.

The CDR3 runs 13 residues. Germline V gene sequence: CDR1 SNHLY, CDR2 FYNNEI. V lost 4 bases, J lost 8 bases, and 11 bases lay in between. Participants had their cohort set by participant-reported clinical history. Original analysis: How many nucleated cells were present was estimated from reference gene primer amplification. The assay was immunoSEQ multiplex PCR, and TCRdb's table has in-frame clones only and misses some. V and J calls and clone size follow that table, whereas D and trimming were derived from the DNA. Of about 250,000 clones in the sample, under 90% are singletons; the top ten hold around 15%.

Sequencing input: PBMCs or T cells enriched from blood (not recorded which). This receptor was identified in a man younger than 30 who had recovered from COVID-19. This chain connects TRBV2 to TRBJ1-4, with D tentatively TRBD1 (6 bases). As DNA, the CDR3 is TGTGCCAGCAGTGGACAGGTCAGAGAAAAACTGTTTTTT. This gives the protein CASSGQVREKLFF.